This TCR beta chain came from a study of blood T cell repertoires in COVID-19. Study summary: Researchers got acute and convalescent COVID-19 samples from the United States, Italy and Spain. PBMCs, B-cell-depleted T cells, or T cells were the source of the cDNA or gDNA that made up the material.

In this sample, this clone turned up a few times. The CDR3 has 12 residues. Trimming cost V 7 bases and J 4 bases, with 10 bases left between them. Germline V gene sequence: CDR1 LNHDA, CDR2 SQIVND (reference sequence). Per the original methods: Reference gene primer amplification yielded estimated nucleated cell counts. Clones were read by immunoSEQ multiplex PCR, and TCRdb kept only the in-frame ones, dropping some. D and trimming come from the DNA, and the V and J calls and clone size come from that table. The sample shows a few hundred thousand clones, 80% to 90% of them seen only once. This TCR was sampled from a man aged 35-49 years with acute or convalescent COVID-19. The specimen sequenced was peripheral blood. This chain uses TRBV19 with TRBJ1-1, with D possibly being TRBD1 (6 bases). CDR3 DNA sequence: TGTGCCAGTACGGGGGGCTTCACTGAAGCTTTCTTT. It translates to CASTGGFTEAFF.